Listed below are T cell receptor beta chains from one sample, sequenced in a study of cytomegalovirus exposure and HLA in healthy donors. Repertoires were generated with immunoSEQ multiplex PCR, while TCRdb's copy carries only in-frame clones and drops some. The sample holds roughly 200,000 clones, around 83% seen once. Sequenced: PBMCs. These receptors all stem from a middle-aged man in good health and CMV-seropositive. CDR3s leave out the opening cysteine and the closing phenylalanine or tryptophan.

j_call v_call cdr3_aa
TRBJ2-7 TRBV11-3 ASSFRTSYEQY
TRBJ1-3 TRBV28 ASSLYQASGNTIY
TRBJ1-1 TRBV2 AREGQANTEAF
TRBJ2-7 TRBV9 ASSVDAAPYEQY
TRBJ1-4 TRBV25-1 ASSGTGVSEKLF
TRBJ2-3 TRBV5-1 ASSGGTGITDTQY
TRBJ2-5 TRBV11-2 ASSSSGRQETQY
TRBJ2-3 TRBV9 ASSVVQADTQY
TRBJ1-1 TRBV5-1 ASSIQGLNTEAF
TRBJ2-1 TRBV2 ASSESEGIDNEQF
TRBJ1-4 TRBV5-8 ASSLGTAYEKLF
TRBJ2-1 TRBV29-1 SVGSASSYNEQF
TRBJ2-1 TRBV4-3 ASSQDSNGSPYNEQF